Below, 14 T cell receptor beta chains from the same sample are listed, as sequenced in a study of T cell responses to AZD1222 COVID-19 vaccine. TCRdb's table, derived via immunoSEQ multiplex PCR, lists solely in-frame clones and lacks some. The repertoire holds 160,000 or so clones, with around 90% as singletons. The sample here was peripheral blood, taken 28 days after the second dose of the MenACWY control vaccine. These receptor sequences come from an adult who received the MenACWY meningococcal vaccine as a control.

The rearrangement links TRBV4-3 to TRBJ2-7; TRBD1 aligns across 9 bases. CDR1 and CDR2 (germline): LGHNA, YSLEER. CDR3 length: 16 amino acids. V gave up 0 bases and J gave up 2 bases; unmatched junction bases: 5. CDR3 in DNA: TGCGCCAGCAGCCAAGATCCCTGGACAGGGGCCTACGAGCAGTACTTC. It is translated as CASSQDPWTGAYEQYF.

The rearrangement uses TRBV15 and TRBJ2-3; perhaps TRBD2 as D (5 bases). Per the germline V gene, CDR1 is LNHNV and CDR2 is YYDKDF (reference sequence). The V gene lost 1 base and the J gene lost 4 bases, with 12 bases spanning the gap. The CDR3 extends over 15 amino acids. The CDR3: CATSRGPGSADTQYF. The DNA of the CDR3 is TGTGCCACCAGCAGAGGGCCGGGATCAGCAGATACGCAGTATTTT.

The chain has TRBV5-1 and TRBJ2-1, with 7 bases fitting TRBD2. The ends lost 0 bases at V and 1 base at J; junction bases unmatched: 1. The CDR3 is 15 amino acids. The germline gives CDR1 SGHRS, CDR2 YFSETQ. CDR3 region: CASSLVGGSYNEQFF. The CDR3 DNA reads as TGCGCCAGCAGCTTGGTGGGGGGGTCCTACAATGAGCAGTTCTTC.

The J gene is TRBJ1-5, the V gene TRBV4-1, with a tentative D call TRBD1 (6 bases). Germline V lookup: CDR1 MGHRA, CDR2 YSYEKL. V shed 1 base and J shed 5 bases, with 18 bases lying between them. The CDR3 is 17 residues long. CDR3 bases: TGCGCCAGCAGCCAAGGAGCCAGGGGCTCCCTCCATCAGCCCCAGCATTTT. Translating gives CASSQGARGSLHQPQHF.

V gene TRBV6-2 or TRBV6-3 combines with J gene TRBJ2-1; 14 positions match TRBD2. Trimming took 5 bases from V and 4 from J; bases not matched to a gene: 10. Germline values: CDR1 MNHEY, CDR2 SVGEGT. The length of the CDR3 is 18 residues. The CDR3 DNA sequence: TGTGCCAGCAGTACCGGGACTAGCGGGAGATGGAGTTACAATGAGCAGTTCTTC. This translates into CASSTGTSGRWSYNEQFF.

This chain uses TRBV12-3 or TRBV12-4 with TRBJ2-5, with D perhaps TRBD2 (6 bases). V was pared by 3 bases and J by 5 bases, with 10 bases between. CDR3 size: 13 residues. CDR3 DNA: TGTGCCAGCAGTTTGGTTGGGGGGGAGACCCAGTACTTC. Its protein is CASSLVGGETQYF.

The V call is TRBV23-1, the J call TRBJ1-1, with D perhaps TRBD1 (5 bases). TRBV23-1 is noted as an ORF with a role that remains uncertain. The CDR3 covers 15 residues. Trimming cost V 7 bases and J 3 bases, with 18 bases left between them. The CDR3 reads CASNDPDMGDTEAFF. As DNA, the CDR3 is TGCGCCAGCAACGACCCGGACATGGGGGACACTGAAGCTTTCTTT.

V is TRBV6-2 or TRBV6-3 and J is TRBJ2-3, with 9 bases fitting TRBD2. The J segment lost 1 base and the V segment lost 5 bases, leaving 10 bases of the junction unmatched. The CDR3 totals 17 residues. CDR1 MNHEY and CDR2 SVGEGT come from the germline V gene. Here the CDR3 reads CASSKGRLAGGTDTQYF. CDR3 bases: TGTGCCAGCAGTAAGGGGAGATTAGCGGGAGGCACAGATACGCAGTATTTT.

CDR3 sequence: CASSSTGGSSGNTIYF. The CDR3 DNA reads as TGTGCCAGCAGCTCTACAGGGGGGAGCTCTGGAAACACCATATATTTT. V gene TRBV5-4 combines with J gene TRBJ1-3, with 8 bases lining up with TRBD1. This CDR3 comprises 16 residues. In germline, CDR1 is SGHNT, CDR2 YYREEE (reference sequence). With V trimmed by 3 bases and J by 0 bases, 5 bases remained unmatched. Full variable domain (missing parts from reference TRBV5-4 and TRBJ1-3): ETGVTQSPTHLIKTRGQQVTLRCSSQSGHNTVSWYQQALGQGPQFIFQYYREEENGRGNFPPRFSGLQFPNYSSELNVNALELDDSALYLCASSSTGGSSGNTIYFGEGSWLTVV.

The chain uses TRBV10-3 and TRBJ2-7, with 11 bases that match TRBD2. V was pared by 6 bases and J by 0 bases, with 13 bases of the junction left unmatched. Germline CDR1 reads ENHRY; CDR2 reads SYGVKD. The CDR3 has 18 amino acids. CDR3 DNA sequence: TGTGCCATCAGGGCTTTAGCGGGAGGGCCGAAAAGCTCCTACGAGCAGTACTTC. This encodes CAIRALAGGPKSSYEQYF.

The chain employs TRBV3-1 (or the pseudogene TRBV3-2) and TRBJ2-7; no firm D call. The CDR3 is made up of 13 amino acids. The ends were cut back, 0 bases at V and 4 bases at J, with 7 bases in the middle. Germline V lookup: CDR1 LGHDT, CDR2 YNNKEL (reference sequence). CDR3 bases: TGTGCCAGCAGCCAAGATGGGCCTTACGAGCAGTACTTC. Its protein is CASSQDGPYEQYF.

Worth noting for this clone: The junction does not match germline at one end; this may be a read error. DNA for the CDR3: TGTGCCAGCAGTTTCCCATCTAGCCGGGACATGGATTTT. It codes for CASSFPSSRDMDF. The chain is built from TRBV28 and TRBJ2-3; D may be TRBD1 (6 bases). Germline CDR1 reads MDHEN; CDR2 reads SYDVKM. The CDR3 has 13 amino acids.

In DNA, the CDR3 is TGTGCCAGCAGTTACGTGGGCGACTACAATGAGCAGTTCTTC. It encodes CASSYVGDYNEQFF. This chain uses TRBV6-2 or TRBV6-3 with TRBJ2-1; D not resolved. Germline values: CDR1 MNHEY, CDR2 SVGEGT. V gave up 2 bases and J gave up 3 bases, with 8 bases separating them. The CDR3 spans 14 residues.

The chain is built from TRBV2 and TRBJ1-5; D unclear. CDR3 length: 13 amino acids. Trimming pared 5 bases from V and 4 bases from J, leaving 9 bases between. Per germline, CDR1 SNHLY and CDR2 FYNNEI. In DNA form, the CDR3 reads TGTGCCAGCAGTATACGACCTAATCAGCCCCAGCATTTT. The encoded protein is CASSIRPNQPQHF.